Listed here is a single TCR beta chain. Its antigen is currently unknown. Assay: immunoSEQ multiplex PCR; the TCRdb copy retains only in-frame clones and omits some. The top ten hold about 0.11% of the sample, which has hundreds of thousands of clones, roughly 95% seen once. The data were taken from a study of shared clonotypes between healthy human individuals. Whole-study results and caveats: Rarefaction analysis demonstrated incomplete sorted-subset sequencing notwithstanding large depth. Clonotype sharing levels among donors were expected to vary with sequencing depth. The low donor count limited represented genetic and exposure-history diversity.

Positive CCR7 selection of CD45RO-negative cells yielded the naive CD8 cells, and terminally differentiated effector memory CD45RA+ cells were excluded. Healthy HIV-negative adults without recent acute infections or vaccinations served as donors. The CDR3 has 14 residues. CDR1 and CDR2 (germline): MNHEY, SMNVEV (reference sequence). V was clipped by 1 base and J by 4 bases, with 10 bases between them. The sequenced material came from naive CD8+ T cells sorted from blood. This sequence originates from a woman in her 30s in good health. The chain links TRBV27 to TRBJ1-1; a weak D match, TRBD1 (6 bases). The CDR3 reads CASSLWGRGTEAFF. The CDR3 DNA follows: TGTGCCAGCAGTTTATGGGGGCGGGGCACTGAAGCTTTCTTT.